This is a list of T cell receptor beta chains from one sample in a study of T-cell memory formation after mild COVID-19. TCRdb reprocessed the 5' RACE reads with MiXCR, giving one entry per CDR3 protein. The sample holds some 200,000 distinct CDR3 sequences, over 20% seen once. Sequencing used PBMCs or a T cell subset sorted from them (not recorded which). These receptors all stem from an adult woman who had mild COVID-19 (a few samples of this study predate the infection). Cell type and time point are not known. CDR3s include the opening cysteine and the closing phenylalanine or tryptophan. A D gene is named only where the DNA matches it firmly. Size values are once, few and many counts, or a class for expanded clones, and some rows have none.

abundance: NA; j_gene: TRBJ2-1; v_gene: TRBV24-1; d_gene: TRBD2; CDR3nt: TGTGCCACTGGGCCTCTGGCTAGCGGGCACAATGAGCAGTTCTTC; CDR3aa: CATGPLASGHNEQFF
abundance: few; j_gene: TRBJ2-7; v_gene: TRBV7-3; d_gene: NA; CDR3nt: TGTGCCAGCAGCTTAAGCGGTCGGGGCGGGTACGAGCAGTACTTC; CDR3aa: CASSLSGRGGYEQYF
abundance: NA; j_gene: TRBJ2-1; v_gene: TRBV12-3/TRBV12-4; d_gene: NA; CDR3nt: TGTGCCAGCACCCCCGGCGGCGGCCTATACAATGAGCAGTTCTTC; CDR3aa: CASTPGGGLYNEQFF
abundance: once; j_gene: TRBJ2-5; v_gene: TRBV6-2/TRBV6-3; d_gene: NA; CDR3nt: TGTGCCAGCAGTTACTCGTCACTCGTAGAGACCCAGTACTTC; CDR3aa: CASSYSSLVETQYF
abundance: NA; j_gene: TRBJ2-7; v_gene: TRBV20-1; d_gene: NA; CDR3nt: TGCAGTGCTAGCGAGTCGGGCCTAGGGGCCTACGAGCAGTACTTC; CDR3aa: CSASESGLGAYEQYF
abundance: NA; j_gene: TRBJ2-2; v_gene: TRBV7-3; d_gene: NA; CDR3nt: TGTGCCAGCAGCTTAAATGCCAGCGAGGTTACCGGGGAGCTGTTTTTT; CDR3aa: CASSLNASEVTGELFF
abundance: NA; j_gene: TRBJ2-1; v_gene: TRBV9; d_gene: TRBD2; CDR3nt: TGTGCCAGCAGCGTAGACGGCGGGGGGGATGAGCAGTTCTTC; CDR3aa: CASSVDGGGDEQFF
abundance: NA; j_gene: TRBJ1-4; v_gene: TRBV5-1; d_gene: NA; CDR3nt: TGCGCCAGCAGCGGTGAAAAACTGTTTTTT; CDR3aa: CASSGEKLFF
abundance: few; j_gene: TRBJ1-2; v_gene: TRBV6-1; d_gene: NA; CDR3nt: TGTGCCAGCAGTGAACAGGCAGGCTTCTATGGCTACACCTTC; CDR3aa: CASSEQAGFYGYTF
abundance: few; j_gene: TRBJ2-7; v_gene: TRBV9; d_gene: NA; CDR3nt: TGTGCCAGCAGCTCGGGGACTGCCGCCTACGAGCAGTACTTC; CDR3aa: CASSSGTAAYEQYF
abundance: once; j_gene: TRBJ2-2; v_gene: TRBV30; d_gene: NA; CDR3nt: TGTGCCTGGGTCGGACAGAACACCGGGGAGCTGTTTTTT; CDR3aa: CAWVGQNTGELFF
abundance: NA; j_gene: TRBJ2-7; v_gene: TRBV4-1; d_gene: NA; CDR3nt: TGCGCCAGCAGCCCGGTGGCGGGGACCGCCTACGAGCAGTACTTC; CDR3aa: CASSPVAGTAYEQYF
abundance: many; j_gene: TRBJ2-2; v_gene: TRBV5-1; d_gene: NA; CDR3nt: TGCGCCAGCAGCTTGGTAGGGGACGGCGGGGAGCTGTTTTTT; CDR3aa: CASSLVGDGGELFF
abundance: many; j_gene: TRBJ1-1; v_gene: TRBV4-2; d_gene: TRBD1; CDR3nt: TGTGCCAGCAGCCAAGTTACAGGGGCTGGAGTGAACACTGAAGCTTTCTTT; CDR3aa: CASSQVTGAGVNTEAFF
abundance: once; j_gene: TRBJ2-1; v_gene: TRBV3-1; d_gene: NA; CDR3nt: TGTGCCAGCAGCCAAGTGGGCCCCATAAATGAGCAGTTCTTC; CDR3aa: CASSQVGPINEQFF
abundance: few; j_gene: TRBJ2-1; v_gene: TRBV18; d_gene: TRBD1; CDR3nt: TGTGCCAGCTCACCACCGGACAGGGAAAGTCTGGATGAGCAGTTCTTC; CDR3aa: CASSPPDRESLDEQFF
abundance: NA; j_gene: TRBJ2-2; v_gene: TRBV3-1; d_gene: NA; CDR3nt: TGTGCCAGCAGCCAAGTGTCTCCTCCGACCGGGGAGCTGTTTTTT; CDR3aa: CASSQVSPPTGELFF
abundance: few; j_gene: TRBJ2-3; v_gene: TRBV2; d_gene: TRBD1; CDR3nt: TGTGCCAGCAGTGAAGGGGTTAGAGGGGGCCAGTATTTT; CDR3aa: CASSEGVRGGQYF
abundance: NA; j_gene: TRBJ2-1; v_gene: TRBV5-1; d_gene: NA; CDR3nt: TGCGCCAGCAGCTTGGACCCGGGAACCTCTACGCTCAATGAGCAGTTCTTC; CDR3aa: CASSLDPGTSTLNEQFF
abundance: NA; j_gene: TRBJ1-2; v_gene: TRBV13; d_gene: NA; CDR3nt: TGTGCCAGCAGCTCCCAGTTTCAGACCGGCTACACCTTC; CDR3aa: CASSSQFQTGYTF
abundance: few; j_gene: TRBJ2-1; v_gene: TRBV10-3; d_gene: TRBD2; CDR3nt: TGTGCCACCCTCGGGACTAGCGCTTACAATGAGCAGTTCTTC; CDR3aa: CATLGTSAYNEQFF
abundance: NA; j_gene: TRBJ1-1; v_gene: TRBV12-3/TRBV12-4; d_gene: NA; CDR3nt: TGTGCCAGCAGTGGGAGCCGGGAGCCATACACTGAAGCTTTCTTT; CDR3aa: CASSGSREPYTEAFF
abundance: NA; j_gene: TRBJ2-2; v_gene: TRBV9; d_gene: TRBD2; CDR3nt: TGTGCCAGCGAGGCGGGGGTGAACACCGGGGAGCTGTTTTTT; CDR3aa: CASEAGVNTGELFF
abundance: NA; j_gene: TRBJ1-1; v_gene: TRBV12-3/TRBV12-4; d_gene: NA; CDR3nt: TGTGCCAGCAGTTCGCTTTTTGGGTTAGGCACTGAAGCTTTCTTT; CDR3aa: CASSSLFGLGTEAFF
abundance: NA; j_gene: TRBJ1-5; v_gene: TRBV6-4; d_gene: NA; CDR3nt: TGTGCCAGCAGTAGACAGAACGGATTCAATCAGCCCCAGCATTTT; CDR3aa: CASSRQNGFNQPQHF
abundance: NA; j_gene: TRBJ2-1; v_gene: TRBV30; d_gene: NA; CDR3nt: TGTGCCTGGATCTGGGACTTCAATGAGCAGTTCTTC; CDR3aa: CAWIWDFNEQFF
abundance: NA; j_gene: TRBJ2-5; v_gene: TRBV5-1; d_gene: NA; CDR3nt: TGCGCCAGCAGCTTGGGGACAGCTGAAGAGACCCAGTACTTC; CDR3aa: CASSLGTAEETQYF
abundance: few; j_gene: TRBJ2-5; v_gene: TRBV7-9; d_gene: NA; CDR3nt: TGTGCCAGCAGCGATCCGGGACAAGAGACCCAGTACTTC; CDR3aa: CASSDPGQETQYF
abundance: few; j_gene: TRBJ2-3; v_gene: TRBV20-1; d_gene: NA; CDR3nt: TGCAGTGCTAGAGAACCCCTAGCAATGGGTACGCAGTATTTT; CDR3aa: CSAREPLAMGTQYF
abundance: few; j_gene: TRBJ2-7; v_gene: TRBV2; d_gene: TRBD1; CDR3nt: TGTGCCAGCAGTATCGTGACAGGGGGCGTCTACGAGCAGTACTTC; CDR3aa: CASSIVTGGVYEQYF
abundance: many; j_gene: TRBJ2-1; v_gene: TRBV6-4; d_gene: TRBD1; CDR3nt: TGTGCCAGCAGTGAAGGGACAGGGGGCAACAATGAGCAGTTCTTC; CDR3aa: CASSEGTGGNNEQFF
abundance: few; j_gene: TRBJ2-1; v_gene: TRBV2; d_gene: NA; CDR3nt: TGTGCCAGCCTAGCTAATAATGAGCAGTTCTTC; CDR3aa: CASLANNEQFF
abundance: NA; j_gene: TRBJ2-5; v_gene: TRBV6-2/TRBV6-3; d_gene: NA; CDR3nt: TGTGCCAGCAGTTACGGGCCCCTGATCGGGCGGTACCAAGAGACCCAGTACTTC; CDR3aa: CASSYGPLIGRYQETQYF
abundance: few; j_gene: TRBJ2-1; v_gene: TRBV27; d_gene: NA; CDR3nt: TGTGCCAGCACCGAACGGATGGGGGTATACAATGAGCAGTTCTTC; CDR3aa: CASTERMGVYNEQFF
abundance: few; j_gene: TRBJ1-1; v_gene: TRBV5-1; d_gene: NA; CDR3nt: TGCGCCAGCAGCTTGGCCAGGGTCCAGCGCCCAAACACTGAAGCTTTCTTT; CDR3aa: CASSLARVQRPNTEAFF
abundance: few; j_gene: TRBJ2-5; v_gene: TRBV24-1; d_gene: TRBD2; CDR3nt: TGTGCCACCAGTGATTGGGAGGGATTGGGGCAAGAGACCCAGTACTTC; CDR3aa: CATSDWEGLGQETQYF
abundance: NA; j_gene: TRBJ1-1; v_gene: TRBV7-7; d_gene: NA; CDR3nt: TGTGCTAGCAGCCCCCACAGTGACGGGGCTGAAGCTTTCTTT; CDR3aa: CASSPHSDGAEAFF
abundance: NA; j_gene: TRBJ2-7; v_gene: TRBV29-1; d_gene: TRBD1; CDR3nt: TGCAGCGTGATAACAGGGGATCGGGACGAGCAGTACTTC; CDR3aa: CSVITGDRDEQYF
abundance: few; j_gene: TRBJ2-2; v_gene: TRBV29-1; d_gene: TRBD2; CDR3nt: TGCAGCGTTGCCCCTAGCGGGAGATTCGGGGAGCTGTTTTTT; CDR3aa: CSVAPSGRFGELFF
abundance: NA; j_gene: TRBJ1-1; v_gene: TRBV27; d_gene: TRBD1; CDR3nt: TGTGCCAGCACCCTGACAGGGGGGGGCACTGAAGCTTTCTTT; CDR3aa: CASTLTGGGTEAFF
abundance: few; j_gene: TRBJ2-7; v_gene: TRBV7-9; d_gene: TRBD1; CDR3nt: TGTGCCAGCAGTCTTAGACCGGGACAGGGCTCCTACGAGCAGTACTTC; CDR3aa: CASSLRPGQGSYEQYF
abundance: NA; j_gene: TRBJ2-2; v_gene: TRBV9; d_gene: NA; CDR3nt: TGTGCCAGCAGCCCCGGGGGGCACGGGGAGCTGTTTTTT; CDR3aa: CASSPGGHGELFF
abundance: NA; j_gene: TRBJ2-2; v_gene: TRBV14; d_gene: TRBD2; CDR3nt: TGTGCCAGCAGCTCTAGCGGGAGGGCCGACACCGGGGAGCTGTTTTTT; CDR3aa: CASSSSGRADTGELFF
abundance: few; j_gene: TRBJ2-1; v_gene: TRBV5-1; d_gene: TRBD2; CDR3nt: TGCGCCAGCAGCTTGGAGTACAGCGGGAGTTATGAGCAGTTCTTC; CDR3aa: CASSLEYSGSYEQFF
abundance: NA; j_gene: TRBJ1-5; v_gene: TRBV27; d_gene: TRBD1; CDR3nt: TGTGCCAGCACCCCTGGAGTCACGGGACAGGGAGGTCAGCCCCAGCATTTT; CDR3aa: CASTPGVTGQGGQPQHF
abundance: once; j_gene: TRBJ2-3; v_gene: TRBV10-3; d_gene: TRBD2; CDR3nt: TGTGCCAGCAAACTAGCGGGACGCACAGATACGCAGTATTTT; CDR3aa: CASKLAGRTDTQYF
abundance: NA; j_gene: TRBJ1-6; v_gene: TRBV7-9; d_gene: NA; CDR3nt: TGTGCCAGCAGCTTCCCTAATTCACCCCTCCACTTT; CDR3aa: CASSFPNSPLHF
abundance: few; j_gene: TRBJ2-1; v_gene: TRBV7-9; d_gene: NA; CDR3nt: TGTGCCAGCAGTTGGGGCGGGACCTACAATGAGCAGTTCTTC; CDR3aa: CASSWGGTYNEQFF
abundance: few; j_gene: TRBJ2-2; v_gene: TRBV3-1; d_gene: NA; CDR3nt: TGTGCCAGTGCCCGGGGGTCGGGTGCCACCGGGGAGCTGTTTTTT; CDR3aa: CASARGSGATGELFF
abundance: NA; j_gene: TRBJ1-5; v_gene: TRBV30; d_gene: TRBD1; CDR3nt: TGTGCCTGGAGCCTAGGACAGGGGGCCCAGCCCCAGCATTTT; CDR3aa: CAWSLGQGAQPQHF
abundance: NA; j_gene: TRBJ2-3; v_gene: TRBV14; d_gene: NA; CDR3nt: TGTGCCAGCAGCCAGGATCCCAGGGGGGCGGGCACAGATACGCAGTATTTT; CDR3aa: CASSQDPRGAGTDTQYF
abundance: NA; j_gene: TRBJ2-7; v_gene: TRBV29-1; d_gene: NA; CDR3nt: TGCAGCGTTGAAGGGGGAGCCCCCTACGAGCAGTACTTC; CDR3aa: CSVEGGAPYEQYF
abundance: NA; j_gene: TRBJ2-1; v_gene: TRBV7-2; d_gene: NA; CDR3nt: TGTGCCAGCAGTTCACTGGGACGGCCCTACAATGAGCAGTTCTTC; CDR3aa: CASSSLGRPYNEQFF
abundance: few; j_gene: TRBJ1-6; v_gene: TRBV6-5; d_gene: NA; CDR3nt: TGTGCCAGCAGTTCGGATCAAGGTTTTAATTCACCCCTCCACTTT; CDR3aa: CASSSDQGFNSPLHF
abundance: NA; j_gene: TRBJ2-3; v_gene: TRBV15; d_gene: TRBD2; CDR3nt: TGTGCCACCAGCGTCGGGACTAGCGTTTCAGATACGCAGTATTTT; CDR3aa: CATSVGTSVSDTQYF
abundance: few; j_gene: TRBJ2-5; v_gene: TRBV5-1; d_gene: NA; CDR3nt: TGCGCCAGCAGCTTGGAGGGCCTCCAAGAGACCCAGTACTTC; CDR3aa: CASSLEGLQETQYF